What follows are 7 T cell receptor beta chains derived from one specimen sequenced in a study of T-cell reconstitution after alpha-beta-depleted transplantation in children. Study-wide results and limits: At the one-year point after transplant, T-cell counts and TCRbeta diversity were found to come mostly from T cells that had been newly produced.

Unique molecular identifiers were incorporated when the TCRbeta library was constructed. One entry per CDR3 protein, called by TCRdb with MiXCR from the PCR reads. The sample shows about 300,000 distinct CDR3 sequences, just over 7.5% of them seen only once. Their antigens remain unidentified. Sequenced material: peripheral blood, taken 360 days after TCRalphabeta/CD19-depleted stem cell transplant. The receptors stem from a female patient aged 2-10 years who had a stem cell transplant for Fanconi anemia, so the T cells may come from the graft donor.

This clonotype was counted many times. The chain has TRBV18 and TRBJ2-5; D is unresolved. This CDR3 is built from 14 residues. Germline lookup yields CDR1 KGHSH and CDR2 LQKENI. V dropped 3 bases and J dropped 3 bases, with 11 bases sitting between them. This CDR3 reads CASSPRSREETQYF. The DNA of the CDR3 is TGTGCCAGCTCACCGCGGAGTAGGGAAGAGACCCAGTACTTC.

This clonotype has ten or more counts. The chain carries TRBV7-8 and TRBJ2-7; 8 positions agree with TRBD1. Germline CDR1 and CDR2: SGHVS and FQNEAQ. The CDR3 is made up of 15 amino acids. V lost 6 bases, J lost 3 bases, and 10 bases stayed unmatched. DNA for the CDR3: TGTGCCAGCAGACCGCGGGACAGGTGGGGCTACGAGCAGTACTTC. It encodes CASRPRDRWGYEQYF. Complete variable domain (other parts from reference TRBV7-8 and TRBJ2-7): GAGVSQSPRYKVAKRGQDVALRCDPISGHVSLFWYQQALGQGPEFLTYFQNEAQLDKSGLPSDRFFAERPEGSVSTLKIQRTQQEDSAVYLCASRPRDRWGYEQYFGPGTRLTVT.

This clonotype was seen many times. The rearrangement joins TRBV20-1 to TRBJ2-3, with D possibly being TRBD2 (5 bases). The CDR3 runs to 18 residues. Between the trimmed V and J ends, which lost 1 base and 4 bases, there was a span of 24 bases. Germline-derived CDR1 and CDR2 are DFQATT and SNEGSKA (reference sequence). CDR3 protein: CSARASLLLAANADTQYF. CDR3 in DNA: TGCAGTGCTAGAGCCTCTCTACTCCTAGCAGCAAACGCAGATACGCAGTATTTT.

This CDR3 is CASRYQTNQPQHF. The CDR3 DNA is TGTGCCAGCAGATACCAGACGAATCAGCCCCAGCATTTT. The chain couples TRBV6-2 or TRBV6-3 to TRBJ1-5; D gene ambiguous. Germline assignment: CDR1 MNHEY and CDR2 SVGEGT. There are 13 residues in the CDR3. The germline V and J ends were trimmed by 6 bases and 4 bases, with 10 bases remaining between them.

This clonotype occurred many times. The chain recombines TRBV4-1 with TRBJ2-1; maybe TRBD2 (6 bases). The CDR3 runs 15 residues. The V end lost 3 bases, the J end lost 9 bases, and 18 bases lay between the germline ends. Germline lookup yields CDR1 MGHRA and CDR2 YSYEKL. In DNA, the CDR3 is TGCGCCAGCAGCCAGCGGGACCCCGAAGAGGGTGAGCAGTTCTTC. It specifies CASSQRDPEEGEQFF.

This clonotype was seen only a few times. This rearrangement joins TRBV7-9 to TRBJ2-1, with a possible D match to TRBD1 (6 bases). The CDR3 contains 12 residues. Germline CDR1 is SEHNR and CDR2 is FQNEAQ (reference sequence). V dropped 5 bases and J dropped 12 bases, with 14 bases sitting between them. CDR3 nucleotides: TGTGCCAGCAGCATGACCCAAGGGGGGCAGTTCTTC. Translated, it gives CASSMTQGGQFF.

In its sample, this clonotype was seen many times. The chain is built from TRBV18 and TRBJ2-5; D perhaps matches TRBD1 (5 bases). The CDR3 length is 13 residues. Trimming stripped 6 bases from V and 5 bases from J, with 13 bases between. The germline gives CDR1 KGHSH, CDR2 LQKENI. CDR3: CASSPGQRETQYF. For the CDR3, the DNA is TGTGCCAGCTCGCCCGGACAAAGGGAGACCCAGTACTTC.